The TCR beta chain described here comes from a study of blood T cell repertoires in COVID-19 (TCRdb year 2020). Background on the whole study: Samples covering the acute and convalescent phases of COVID-19 were provided by collaborators in the United States, Italy and Spain. The material from the prospective study consisted of cDNA or gDNA derived from T cells, B-cell-depleted T cells, or PBMCs. Deeply sampled blood TCRbeta repertoires from subjects exposed to, actively infected with, or recovered from COVID-19 were included in the dataset. The repertoires were made available in a free public database intended to serve as a resource for research on the immune response to SARS-CoV-2. Samples came from the ongoing ImmuneRACE study (first 160 participants) plus 1,254 subjects from 6 global collaborators. A de-identified subject ID, COVID-19 status, age in years and sex were almost always included in the sample metadata. HLA class I and class II types, where available, came from metadata supplied by the sample provider rather than from assay-based typing.

General findings and caveats noted by the study authors: The amount of clinical and demographic metadata varied by source and participant and was provided uncurated.

TCRbeta CDR3 regions were amplified from genomic DNA using the immunoSEQ Assay, a bias-controlled multiplex PCR. On the study's bioinformatics: Nucleated cell counts per sample were estimated from amplification of reference gene primers within the assay. Sequence reads were collapsed and filtered to measure the absolute abundance of every unique TCRbeta CDR3 rearrangement. For each sample, productive Simpson clonality was calculated as the square root of Simpson's diversity index over productive rearrangements. This immuneACCESS table, as held by TCRdb, lists in-frame sequences with V and J called but not all clones. Of the missing ones, under half trace to an unresolved V gene in checked studies; the others have no known cause. That table gives V, J and clone size, and the DNA gave D and trimming. Counted in this sample were about 400,000 clones; around 87% of them appeared once. The ten largest clones take up over 2.5% of the sample.

Whole blood was collected in K2EDTA tubes by collaborating institutions according to the institutions' own protocols. Collaborator samples were shipped for TCRbeta analysis as frozen whole blood, isolated PBMCs, or DNA extracted from either sample type. The CDR3 holds 15 amino acids from the cysteine to the phenylalanine. Just the 45-base CDR3 DNA is kept, in frame starting at base 1. V is shortened by 1 base, J by 2 bases, and the region joining them spans 10 bases. The germline V gene provides CDR1 MGHRA and CDR2 YSYEKL. As to this clone: What antigen it recognizes has not been identified. Per-base qualities were not stored, and no clone one base away is much larger.

Sequencing was carried out using peripheral blood. The TCR was taken from a human donor in a cohort sampled during active COVID-19. Here the chain combines TRBV4-1 and TRBJ2-3; TRBD2 is perhaps the D gene, given 6 matching bases. The CDR3: CASSQGRTNTDTQYF. The DNA sequence reads TGCGCCAGCAGCCAAGGTCGGACTAACACAGATACGCAGTATTTT.